The next 30 T cell receptor beta chains were all read from a single sample in a study of shared clonotypes between healthy human individuals. Measured with immunoSEQ multiplex PCR; TCRdb has only the in-frame clones, and not every one. The repertoire holds 520,000 or so clones, with more than 65% as singletons. Sequencing was carried out using PBMCs. All receptors derive from a middle-aged woman in good health. Some clones in this sample may be carry-over from other donors' samples.

This clone was counted a few times. The rearrangement joins TRBV10-2 to TRBJ1-3; D is possibly TRBD1 (6 bases). The CDR3 loop spans 15 amino acids. CDR1 and CDR2 from the germline V gene are WSHSY and SAAADI. V was clipped by 5 bases and J by 2 bases, with 13 bases between them. The CDR3 DNA sequence: TGCGCCAGCAGTATTCAGGGGATCCCTGGAAACACCATATATTTT. It encodes CASSIQGIPGNTIYF.

In this sample, this clone turned up a few times. This chain uses TRBV5-4 with TRBJ2-1, with D unresolved. In germline, CDR1 is SGHNT, CDR2 YYREEE (reference sequence). This CDR3 has 12 amino acids. The germline V and J ends were trimmed by 9 bases and 2 bases, with 9 bases remaining between them. The CDR3 here is CATPWTYNEQFF. The CDR3 DNA reads as TGTGCCACCCCGTGGACCTACAATGAGCAGTTCTTC.

The rearrangement links TRBV28 to TRBJ2-7, with D tentatively TRBD1 (8 bases). This CDR3 has 14 amino acids. With 8 bases removed from V and 2 bases from J, the gap between germline ends came to 16 bases. Germline CDR1 MDHEN, CDR2 SYDVKM. The CDR3: CASATGGGTYEQYF. Written as DNA, the CDR3 is TGTGCCAGCGCTACAGGGGGGGGAACCTACGAGCAGTACTTC. Full variable domain (missing parts from reference TRBV28 and TRBJ2-7): DVKVTQSSRYLVKRTGEKVFLECVQDMDHENMFWYRQDPGLGLRLIYFSYDVKMKEKGDIPEGYSVSREKKERFSLILESASTNQTSMYLCASATGGGTYEQYFGPGTRLTVT.

Here the CDR3 reads CASSLVGDANQPQHF. CDR3 DNA sequence: TGTGCCAGCAGCTTAGTAGGGGACGCCAATCAGCCCCAGCATTTT. The rearrangement uses TRBV7-2 and TRBJ1-5; possibly TRBD1 for D (5 bases). V was trimmed by 1 base and J by 3 bases, leaving 10 bases between them. Germline assignment: CDR1 SGHTA and CDR2 FQGNSA. The CDR3 has 15 residues.

The chain links TRBV11-2 to TRBJ2-1; 10 positions agree with TRBD2. V trimming: 3 bases; J trimming: 10 bases; junction bases outside the gene matches: 9. The CDR3 loop spans 15 amino acids. Germline lookup yields CDR1 SGHAT and CDR2 FQNNGV. The CDR3 region has the DNA TGTGCCAGCAGCTTCGGGACTAGCGAGACGGAGGAGCAGTTCTTC. This codes for CASSFGTSETEEQFF.

The chain recombines TRBV11-3 with TRBJ2-1; possibly TRBD1 or TRBD2 for D (5 bases each). CDR3 length: 15 amino acids. CDR1 is SGHNT, CDR2 YENEEA, per germline. V shed 3 bases and J shed 7 bases, with 16 bases lying between them. The chain's CDR3 is CASSFSGSGRNEQFF. In DNA, the CDR3 is TGTGCCAGCAGCTTCTCGGGGTCAGGGCGGAATGAGCAGTTCTTC.

This clone came up once. Mismatch with germline at one junction end may stem from a read error. The chain combines TRBV6-1 with TRBJ2-7, with TRBD2 matching 8 bases. The CDR3 is 11 residues long. Germline CDR1 reads MNHNS; CDR2 reads SASEGT. The chain's CDR3 is CASSEGGGLGF. The CDR3 DNA follows: TGTGCCAGCAGTGAGGGGGGGGGACTAGGCTTC.

The CDR3 bases are TGTGCCAGTAGTATCAGGACAGGGGACTACGAGCAGTACTTC. Protein: CASSIRTGDYEQYF. The chain combines TRBV19 with TRBJ2-5; 9 positions agree with TRBD1. The end of the DNA aligns better with TRBJ2-7, so the J call may be wrong. Germline CDR1 is LNHDA and CDR2 is SQIVND (reference sequence). The CDR3 has 14 residues.

The rearrangement links TRBV7-8 to TRBJ2-1; D gene unclear. Per the germline V gene, CDR1 is SGHVS and CDR2 is FQNEAQ. The CDR3 sequence is 16 residues long. The V end lost 5 bases, the J end lost 8 bases, and 22 bases lay between the germline ends. The CDR3 DNA reads as TGTGCCAGCAGCCTAACAATTACCTTAGACGTCGATGAGCAGTTCTTC. Protein product: CASSLTITLDVDEQFF. The full variable domain, in which reference TRBV7-8 and TRBJ2-1 provide the parts outside the CDR3, is GAGVSQSPRYKVAKRGQDVALRCDPISGHVSLFWYQQALGQGPEFLTYFQNEAQLDKSGLPSDRFFAERPEGSVSTLKIQRTQQEDSAVYLCASSLTITLDVDEQFFGPGTRLTVL.

The chain is built from TRBV2 and TRBJ1-6; 10 bases match TRBD1. V lost 4 bases, J lost 6 bases, and 0 bases stayed unmatched. CDR3 length equals 14 residues. From germline, CDR1 is SNHLY and CDR2 FYNNEI. The CDR3 spells CASSGQGANSPLHF. As DNA, the CDR3 is TGTGCCAGCAGTGGACAGGGGGCTAATTCACCCCTCCACTTT.

The chain is built from TRBV30 and TRBJ1-5, with D possibly TRBD1 on 5 matching bases. Germline V gene sequence: CDR1 GTSNPN, CDR2 SVGIG (reference sequence). V gave up 1 base and J gave up 3 bases, with 7 bases separating them. The CDR3 totals 13 residues. The CDR3 sequence: CAWSGGHNQPQHF. The CDR3, as DNA: TGTGCCTGGAGTGGTGGACACAATCAGCCCCAGCATTTT.

The rearrangement uses TRBV7-2 and TRBJ1-2, with a weak D call TRBD1 (5 bases). The CDR3 sequence is 16 residues long. V lost 1 base to trimming and J lost 2 bases, with 14 bases between them. Per germline, CDR1 SGHTA and CDR2 FQGNSA. The CDR3 DNA reads as TGTGCCAGCAGCTTAGACCGGGCCAGGGCAAACTATGGCTACACCTTC. Protein: CASSLDRARANYGYTF.

V gene TRBV18 combines with J gene TRBJ1-5; tentatively, D is TRBD1 (6 bases). Germline lookup yields CDR1 KGHSH and CDR2 LQKENI. The ends were cut back, 2 bases at V and 4 bases at J, with 12 bases in the middle. The CDR3 length is 15 residues. CDR3 amino acids: CASSPRGGENQPQHF. DNA for the CDR3: TGTGCCAGCTCACCAAGGGGGGGGGAAAATCAGCCCCAGCATTTT.

This chain connects TRBV19 to TRBJ2-5; 8 bases match TRBD2. The CDR3 totals 14 residues. J gave up 1 base and V 6 bases, and 4 bases lay outside the gene matches. Germline loops: CDR1 LNHDA, CDR2 SQIVND (reference sequence). Here the CDR3 reads CASRRTSSQETQYF. The DNA for the CDR3 is TGTGCCAGTAGGAGGACTAGCAGCCAAGAGACCCAGTACTTC.

The chain is built from TRBV5-6 and TRBJ2-1; either TRBD1 or TRBD2 may supply D (5 bases each). The CDR3 extends over 14 amino acids. V was shortened by 7 bases and J by 7 bases, with 18 bases between the two germline ends. CDR1 and CDR2 (germline): SGHDT, YYEEEE. The DNA for the CDR3 is TGTGCCAGCGACACAACCGGGACCCTGAATGAGCAGTTCTTC. Its protein product is CASDTTGTLNEQFF.

This chain connects TRBV5-1 to TRBJ2-1; the match to TRBD2 covers 10 bases. From germline, CDR1 is SGHRS and CDR2 YFSETQ. The CDR3 totals 16 residues. V shed 1 base and J 0 bases; nucleotides not matched to a gene: 1. For the CDR3, the DNA is TGCGCCAGCAGCTTGCTAGCGGGAGTCTCCTACAATGAGCAGTTCTTC. Amino acid sequence: CASSLLAGVSYNEQFF.

The chain carries TRBV28 and TRBJ2-5; D is possibly TRBD2 (6 bases). CDR1 MDHEN and CDR2 SYDVKM come from the germline V gene. The CDR3 is 13 residues long. V dropped 7 bases and J dropped 4 bases, with 13 bases sitting between them. Here the CDR3 reads CASKTRVTETQYF. CDR3 DNA sequence: TGTGCCAGCAAGACTAGAGTCACAGAGACCCAGTACTTC.

This clone was found once. DNA for the CDR3: TGTGCCAGCAGCCCAACGACGCGAAGGACTGAAAAACTGTTTTTT. Protein sequence: CASSPTTRRTEKLFF. The chain uses TRBV7-9 and TRBJ1-4; no definite D call. CDR3 length: 15 residues. Trimming removed 5 bases at V and 7 bases at J, with 17 bases between. The germline CDR1 and CDR2 sequences are SEHNR and FQNEAQ (reference sequence).

The rearrangement uses TRBV5-1 and TRBJ2-5, with 8 nucleotides matching TRBD2. The CDR3 is 14 amino acids. Trimming at V came to 7 bases and at J to 5 bases, leaving 10 bases not matched to a gene. CDR1 is SGHRS, CDR2 YFSETQ, per germline. Here the CDR3 reads CASHSGTSEETQYF. The DNA for the CDR3 is TGCGCCAGCCACTCGGGGACTAGTGAGGAGACCCAGTACTTC.

This chain links TRBV7-2 with TRBJ2-7; D uncertain. Germline loops: CDR1 SGHTA, CDR2 FQGNSA. The V gene lost 3 bases and the J gene lost 4 bases, with 10 bases spanning the gap. The CDR3 consists of 13 residues. The CDR3 region is CASSFRPGYEQYF. The CDR3 coding sequence is TGTGCCAGCAGCTTCCGACCTGGGTACGAGCAGTACTTC.

This rearrangement joins TRBV29-1 to TRBJ2-5; 8 bases are a match to TRBD2. Germline V gene sequence: CDR1 SQVTM, CDR2 ANQGSEA. With 4 bases clipped from V and 4 bases from J, the junction kept 5 bases outside the gene matches. CDR3 size: 13 residues. The CDR3 DNA is TGCAGCGTTGCGACTAGCGCAGGAGAGACCCAGTACTTC. This sequence encodes CSVATSAGETQYF. The complete variable domain, with remaining parts taken from reference TRBV29-1 and TRBJ2-5, reads SAVISQKPSRDICQRGTSLTIQCQVDSQVTMMFWYRQQPGQSLTLIATANQGSEATYESGFVIDKFPISRPNLTFSTLTVSNMSPEDSSIYLCSVATSAGETQYFGPGTRLLVL.

The gene calls are TRBV7-9 and TRBJ2-4; D gene unclear. This CDR3 spans 18 amino acids. CDR1 SEHNR and CDR2 FQNEAQ come from the germline V gene (reference sequence). The V end lost 0 bases, the J end lost 6 bases, and 21 bases lay between the germline ends. CDR3 in amino acids: CASSLALGKGEKLNIQYF. As DNA, the CDR3 is TGTGCCAGCAGCTTAGCCCTGGGAAAGGGCGAAAAATTAAACATTCAGTACTTC.

This chain joins TRBV2 and TRBJ1-2; D may be TRBD1 (6 bases). The CDR3 runs 13 residues. Deletions cut 6 bases from V and 7 bases from J, with 15 bases between. From germline, CDR1 is SNHLY and CDR2 FYNNEI. For the CDR3, the DNA is TGTGCCAGCAGCGACAGGTCCTTAGGTGGCTACACCTTC. It encodes CASSDRSLGGYTF.

The rearrangement links TRBV28 to TRBJ1-2; D is perhaps TRBD1 (6 bases). Trimming shortened V by 5 bases and J by 4 bases, and 17 bases separated the two germline ends. CDR3 length: 15 amino acids. CDR1 and CDR2 (germline): MDHEN, SYDVKM. The CDR3 nucleotides read TGTGCCAGCAGTCGTAGGGGGACGTTGAGCTATGGCTACACCTTC. Translated, it gives CASSRRGTLSYGYTF.

The chain combines TRBV25-1 with TRBJ1-2; D unresolved. This CDR3 is built from 11 residues. Trimming shortened V by 3 bases and J by 8 bases, and 7 bases separated the two germline ends. Germline V gene lookup returns CDR1 MGHDK and CDR2 SYGVNS. CDR3 nucleotide sequence: TGTGCCAGCAGTGACGGGGTAGGCTACACCTTC. This codes for CASSDGVGYTF.

This chain uses TRBV7-2 with TRBJ2-2; tentatively, D is TRBD2 (6 bases). The V end lost 1 base, the J end lost 4 bases, and 13 bases lay between the germline ends. Germline-derived CDR1 and CDR2 are SGHTA and FQGNSA. This CDR3 is built from 16 residues. The CDR3 is CASSLVGGLSTGELFF. In nucleotides, the CDR3 is TGTGCCAGCAGCTTAGTTGGGGGACTCTCCACCGGGGAGCTGTTTTTT.

The V gene is TRBV7-3, the J gene TRBJ2-1, with 12 bases matching TRBD1. This CDR3 spans 15 amino acids. Trimming removed 0 bases from V and 8 bases from J; junction bases left unmatched: 2. Germline V gene data show CDR1 as SGHTA and CDR2 as FQGTGA. The DNA of the CDR3 is TGTGCCAGCAGCTTAACGGGACAGGGGGCCGATGAGCAGTTCTTC. Its protein is CASSLTGQGADEQFF.

The V gene is TRBV18, the J gene TRBJ2-3, with TRBD2 identical over 7 bases. V dropped 2 bases and J dropped 0; count of bases not matched to a gene: 5. Germline V CDR1 and CDR2: KGHSH, LQKENI. The CDR3 loop spans 16 amino acids. DNA of the CDR3: TGTGCCAGCTCACCATGGGCGGGGGAAAGCACAGATACGCAGTATTTT. Its translation: CASSPWAGESTDTQYF.

The rearrangement links TRBV19 to TRBJ2-5, with TRBD2 matching over 7 bases. The V and J ends lost 3 bases and 2 bases, in that order; junction bases with no gene match: 6. Germline CDR1 LNHDA, CDR2 SQIVND (reference sequence). The CDR3 extends over 15 amino acids. CDR3 region: CASSIPAGAQETQYF. CDR3 in DNA: TGTGCCAGTAGTATTCCTGCGGGAGCACAAGAGACCCAGTACTTC.

This clone appeared once. The chain uses TRBV29-1 and TRBJ2-2; TRBD1 matches at 9 bases. The CDR3 consists of 14 residues. Losses at the gene ends were 3 bases for V and 3 bases for J; bases not matched to a gene: 2. CDR1 SQVTM and CDR2 ANQGSEA come from the germline V gene. CDR3 DNA sequence: TGCAGCGTTGAGACAGGGGGTGACACCGGGGAGCTGTTTTTT. Its protein product is CSVETGGDTGELFF.